These T cell receptor beta chains were read from a single sample in a study of cytomegalovirus exposure and HLA in healthy donors. TCRdb keeps only in-frame clones here, not all; method: immunoSEQ multiplex PCR. This sample has over 150,000 clones, with less than 80% found just once. Sequenced sample: PBMCs. The receptors come from a man aged 35-49 years in good health and CMV-seronegative. The CDR3 runs from the conserved cysteine through the conserved F or W.

TRBJ2-2 TRBV6-5 CASSPGVTGELFF
TRBJ2-5 TRBV5-1 CASSLGVTSGQETQYF
TRBJ2-3 TRBV7-2 CASTLLGLVNTDTQYF
TRBJ2-7 TRBV6-5 CASSPRTGVSYEQYF
TRBJ2-2 TRBV9 CASSTRLAGEGAGELFF
TRBJ1-2 TRBV19 CASSRDRVSYHGYTF
TRBJ2-2 TRBV5-1 CASRIRLARTGELFF
TRBJ1-1 TRBV15 CATSRDLRSDTEAFF
TRBJ1-1 TRBV27 CASSPSTANTEAFF
TRBJ2-7 TRBV5-1 CASSLALLADEQYF
TRBJ2-5 TRBV10-3 CAISEWGEETQYF
TRBJ2-1 TRBV7-6 CASSLAASGTSEQFF
TRBJ1-1 TRBV10-3 CAISGTAGSTEAFF
TRBJ2-5 TRBV7-2 CAGSLDTTGLETQYF
TRBJ1-1 TRBV27 CAAGPLRQAKGTEAFF
TRBJ1-1 TRBV28 CASSTPPETAAFF
TRBJ2-7 TRBV5-1 CASSAGTGYEQYF
TRBJ2-1 TRBV27 CASSFPGQGARLAHNEQFF
TRBJ2-3 TRBV30 CAWETGDTQYF
TRBJ2-1 TRBV2 CASSETPSSYNEQFF
TRBJ2-3 TRBV5-5 CASSLATGGTDTQYF
TRBJ2-7 TRBV19 CASSIGGDSSYEQYF
TRBJ2-2 TRBV30 CAWSVSRVDTGELFF
TRBJ2-1 TRBV19 CASSISASGRAYEQFF
TRBJ2-6 TRBV28 CASSLTSGLSGANVLTF
TRBJ1-4 TRBV2 CASSEGQQPEKLFF
TRBJ2-3 TRBV10-3 CTSAGRETDTQYF
TRBJ2-1 TRBV25-1 CASSAGQGVHNEQFF
TRBJ1-5 TRBV28 CASSFSGQGGPQHF
TRBJ1-5 TRBV27 CASSADRGSNQPQHF
TRBJ2-7 TRBV6-1 CASSAIAGVSLEQYF
TRBJ2-2 TRBV4-3 CASSQAPSAGELFF
TRBJ2-5 TRBV30 CAWSWTGWQETQYF
TRBJ2-1 TRBV19 CASRQGALEQFF
TRBJ2-2 TRBV11-2 CASSSIRTATGELFF
TRBJ1-1 TRBV7-2 CASSRDRGNTEAFF
TRBJ1-5 TRBV6-6 CASSYPTGTPNQPQHF
TRBJ2-3 TRBV6-1 CASSGPQVPRTDTQYF
TRBJ1-4 TRBV28 CASNPLSGKLFF
TRBJ1-4 TRBV29-1 CSVSQTGTNEKLFF
TRBJ1-2 TRBV28 CASSIRVGGYTF
TRBJ2-2 TRBV7-2 CASSLLTGELFF
TRBJ2-7 TRBV27 CASSSWDRGDEQYF
TRBJ2-3 TRBV2 CASAGGARTDTQYF
TRBJ2-7 TRBV19 CASSGTGLGLAGTEQYF
TRBJ2-3 TRBV5-4 CASSLATSYTDTQYF
TRBJ1-1 TRBV11-2 CASSSQQGFTEAFF
TRBJ2-1 TRBV5-4 CASSADRSSYNEQFF
TRBJ2-1 TRBV4-1 CASSQDVMGAGQFF
TRBJ2-4 TRBV27 CASRAGTSGPKNSQYF
TRBJ2-1 TRBV10-1 CANIPNNEQFF
TRBJ1-2 TRBV6-1 CASSETGKGTF
TRBJ2-2 TRBV7-8 CASSFLRGPAGELFF
TRBJ2-1 TRBV11-3 CASSPGLESSCNEQFF
TRBJ2-1 TRBV7-7 CASSPSPVNEQFF
TRBJ2-7 TRBV18 CASRYRDRGPYEQYF
TRBJ2-3 TRBV5-1 CASSTTERDTQYF
TRBJ2-7 TRBV7-2 CIKLAGGTHEQYF
TRBJ1-1 TRBV6-1 CASSDWGQVENTEAFF